Sequencing of this T cell receptor (beta chain) was carried out in a study of long-term antiretroviral therapy in people with HIV. Study-level findings and limits: The clones with expansion before ART were dominant in the repertoire at all time points. Sampling of blood ran from the mid-2000s to the late 2010s, and older ART regimens were possibly in use. No data on ART adherence, viral resistance or therapy changes.

At the survey level, the v3.0 immunoSEQ assay was run. Generated by immunoSEQ multiplex PCR, the TCRdb table keeps only in-frame clones and is missing some. Of roughly 28,000 clones listed, around nine tenths were seen once; the top ten hold approximately 4.5%. Each HIV participant was treated in the United States. The CDR3 has 14 amino acids. Germline V gives CDR1 SGHRS, CDR2 YFSETQ. V was trimmed by 4 bases and J by 4 bases, leaving 12 bases between them. In regard to this clone: Antigen specificity is unknown.

The specimen was unsorted PBMCs, collected around 5 years after starting antiretroviral therapy. This TCR derives from a middle-aged woman with HIV. The chain has TRBV5-1 and TRBJ1-3; D uncertain. CDR3 nucleotides: TGCGCCAGCAGCGAGGGTACTGTCGGAAACACCATATATTTT. Translation gives CASSEGTVGNTIYF.